This entry concerns a single T cell receptor beta chain. The antigen it recognizes is unknown. No base quality information exists; no much larger clone differs at one position. The immunoSEQ multiplex PCR assay was used to generate TCR libraries, with TCR-beta and/or TCR-alpha/delta assays applied to each sample. The amplified TCR libraries were sequenced on the Illumina high-throughput platform. Per the source publication's procedure: Clustering and dimensionality reduction relied on pairwise TCRdist distances among GMM-specific receptors from T cells that were either sorted ex vivo or expanded in vitro. Each clinical repertoire was assigned a mean NN-distance score, defined as the average TCRdist to the nearest 10% of tetramer-positive reference sequences. GEM TCR motif frequency was computed as the fraction of unique TCRs matching known GEM sequences by V/J usage and CDR3 length. Active tuberculosis was classified by linear discriminant analysis with leave-one-out cross-validation, implemented in scikit-learn. In TCRdb, the immuneACCESS table is reduced to in-frame sequences with V and J assigned. These tables do not hold every clone; where another copy was compared, an unresolved V gene accounts for under half, and the others remain unexplained. D and trimming come from the DNA, and the V and J calls and clone size come from that table. The sample table shows more than 35,000 clones, and around 96% are seen once. The top ten clones comprise roughly 6.9% of the sample.

These data come from a study of T cells in tuberculosis listed by TCRdb under 2018. General notes on the study: In the study, CD1B tetramers and high-throughput TCR immunosequencing were combined to characterize T cells specific for the mycobacterial lipid antigen glucose monomycolate (GMM). A South African clinical cohort compared IGRA-negative adolescents, IGRA-positive adolescents with latent tuberculosis and adults with active tuberculosis, under 13 per group.

At study entry, adolescents were screened for latent tuberculosis infection by tuberculin skin test and QuantiFERON-TB GOLD In-Tube IGRA. Immunosequencing was performed on unsorted cryopreserved PBMC, with some 100,000 T cells per clinical donor covered on average. Eleven high schools in the Worcester region of the Western Cape, South Africa, served as enrollment sites for adolescents aged 12 to 18 years. About 10 M. tuberculosis-infected adolescents and roughly 10 uninfected adolescents were selected, with the two groups matched for age and sex. PBMC from adolescents were isolated by density centrifugation from freshly drawn heparinized blood and were then cryopreserved. The investigation overall reported the following: A classifier using the diverse GMM-specific repertoire reached approximately 90% accuracy (AUROC roughly 0.92), compared with roughly 70% accuracy using GEM motif frequencies. Clinical samples were chosen by availability of cryopreserved specimens, and active tuberculosis cases were adults while controls were adolescents. Active tuberculosis TCR-alpha repertoires showed smaller mean NN-distances to GMM-specific TCRs than IGRA-negative controls, suggesting clonal expansion of these TCRs. Shorter CDR3-alpha lengths in active tuberculosis patients partly drove the smaller NN-distances, and the TCR-beta difference was not statistically significant.

The germline V gene encodes CDR1 SGHAT and CDR2 FQNNGV. From its cysteine to its phenylalanine, the CDR3 spans 17 amino acids. Only the CDR3 portion is preserved as DNA: 51 bases, with reading frame beginning at the first base. Here V drops 5 bases and J drops 1 base, and the junction holds 12 bases not matched to any gene. This clonotype originated in a donor aged 10-35 years with latent tuberculosis or without tuberculosis infection. The rearrangement combines TRBV11-2 with TRBJ2-7; TRBD1 fits 9 bases in the junction. The sequencing sample was made of PBMCs. The CDR3 is CASSRAGPGQGSYEQYF. Read as DNA, the sequence is TGTGCCAGCAGCCGGGCGGGGCCGGGACAGGGATCCTACGAGCAGTACTTC.